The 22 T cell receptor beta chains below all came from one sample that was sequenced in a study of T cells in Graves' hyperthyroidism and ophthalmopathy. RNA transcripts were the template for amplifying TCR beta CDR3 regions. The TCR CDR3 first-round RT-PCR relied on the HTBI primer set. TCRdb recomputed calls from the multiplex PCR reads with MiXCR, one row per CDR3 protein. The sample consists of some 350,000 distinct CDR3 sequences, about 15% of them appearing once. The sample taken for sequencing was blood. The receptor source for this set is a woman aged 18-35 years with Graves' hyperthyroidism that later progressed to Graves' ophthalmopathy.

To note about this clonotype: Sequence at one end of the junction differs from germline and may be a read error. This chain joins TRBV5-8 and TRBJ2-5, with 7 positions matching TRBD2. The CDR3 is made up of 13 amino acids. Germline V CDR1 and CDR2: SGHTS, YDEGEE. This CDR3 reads CAGSIWEGETQYF. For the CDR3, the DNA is TGTGCCGGCAGCATCTGGGAGGGGGAGACCCAGTACTTC.

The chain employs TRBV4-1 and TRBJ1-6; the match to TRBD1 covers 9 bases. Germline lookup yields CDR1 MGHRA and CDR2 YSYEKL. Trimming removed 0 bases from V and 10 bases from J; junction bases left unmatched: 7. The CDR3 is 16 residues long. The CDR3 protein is CASSQDRAGQGSPLHF. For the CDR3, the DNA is TGCGCCAGCAGCCAAGATAGGGCGGGACAGGGCTCACCCCTCCACTTT.

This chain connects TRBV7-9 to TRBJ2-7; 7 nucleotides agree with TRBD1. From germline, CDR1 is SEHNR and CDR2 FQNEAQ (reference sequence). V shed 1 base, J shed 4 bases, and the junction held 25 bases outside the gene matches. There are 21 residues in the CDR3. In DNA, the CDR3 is TGTGCCAGCAGCTTAGAAGGGGGCAGGGGATATCCCCTCCACAGGACATACGAGCAGTACTTC. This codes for CASSLEGGRGYPLHRTYEQYF.

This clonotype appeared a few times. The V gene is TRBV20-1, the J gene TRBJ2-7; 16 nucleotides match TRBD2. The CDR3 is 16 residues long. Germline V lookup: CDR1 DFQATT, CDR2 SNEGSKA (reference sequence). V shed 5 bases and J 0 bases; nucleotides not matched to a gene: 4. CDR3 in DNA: TGCAGTGCTTGGGGACTAGCGGGAGGGCCCTCCTACGAGCAGTACTTC. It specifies CSAWGLAGGPSYEQYF.

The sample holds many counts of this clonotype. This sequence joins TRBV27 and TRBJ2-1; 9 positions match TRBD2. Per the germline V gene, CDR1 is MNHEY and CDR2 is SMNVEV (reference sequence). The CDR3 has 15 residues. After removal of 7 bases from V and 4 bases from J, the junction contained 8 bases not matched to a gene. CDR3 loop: CASTVSGSLYNEQFF. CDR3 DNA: TGTGCCAGCACCGTTAGCGGGAGCCTTTACAATGAGCAGTTCTTC.

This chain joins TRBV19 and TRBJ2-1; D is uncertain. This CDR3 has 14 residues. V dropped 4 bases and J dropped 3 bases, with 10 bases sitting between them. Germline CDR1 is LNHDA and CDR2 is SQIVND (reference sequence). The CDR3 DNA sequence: TGTGCCAGTAGTAAACCTCACAGCTACAATGAGCAGTTCTTC. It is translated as CASSKPHSYNEQFF.

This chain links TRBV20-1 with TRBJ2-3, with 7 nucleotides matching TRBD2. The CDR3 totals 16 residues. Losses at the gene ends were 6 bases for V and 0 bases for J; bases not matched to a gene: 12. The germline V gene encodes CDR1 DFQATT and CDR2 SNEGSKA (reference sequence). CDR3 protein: CSAPPGGGPSTDTQYF. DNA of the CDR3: TGCAGTGCCCCCCCTGGGGGAGGGCCTAGCACAGATACGCAGTATTTT.

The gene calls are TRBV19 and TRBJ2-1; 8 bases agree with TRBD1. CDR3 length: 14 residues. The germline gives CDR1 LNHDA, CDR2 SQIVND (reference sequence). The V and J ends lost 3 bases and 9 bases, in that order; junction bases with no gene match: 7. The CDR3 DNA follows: TGTGCCAGTAGTATTCTTCAGGGGGCGGGTGAGCAGTTCTTC. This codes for CASSILQGAGEQFF.

The chain's CDR3 is CASSRGPLSDTF. The CDR3 DNA reads as TGTGCCAGCAGTCGAGGACCGTTGTCGGACACCTTC. This chain links TRBV28 with TRBJ1-2, with no clear D. Germline loops: CDR1 MDHEN, CDR2 SYDVKM. The CDR3 sequence is 12 residues long. The V end lost 5 bases, the J end lost 12 bases, and 16 bases lay between the germline ends.

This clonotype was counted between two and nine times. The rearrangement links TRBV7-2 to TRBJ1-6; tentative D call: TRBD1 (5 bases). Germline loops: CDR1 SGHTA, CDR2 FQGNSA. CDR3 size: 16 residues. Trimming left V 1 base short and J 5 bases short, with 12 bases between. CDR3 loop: CASSLGFGGNNSPLHF. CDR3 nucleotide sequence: TGTGCCAGCAGCTTAGGGTTCGGGGGAAATAATTCACCCCTCCACTTT.

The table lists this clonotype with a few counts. The CDR3 DNA reads TGTGCCAGCAGCGTAGGGCTAGCGGGAATTCAAGAGACCCAGTACTTC. Translation: CASSVGLAGIQETQYF. The genes are TRBV9 and TRBJ2-5, with 9 bases matching TRBD2. V was pared by 0 bases and J by 2 bases, with 5 bases of the junction left unmatched. The CDR3 is 16 residues long. Germline V gives CDR1 SGDLS, CDR2 YYNGEE. Combining the CDR3 with reference TRBV9 and TRBJ2-5 gives the whole variable domain DSGVTQTPKHLITATGQRVTLRCSPRSGDLSVYWYQQSLDQGLQFLIQYYNGEERAKGNILERFSAQQFPDLHSELNLSSLELGDSALYFCASSVGLAGIQETQYFGPGTRLLVL.

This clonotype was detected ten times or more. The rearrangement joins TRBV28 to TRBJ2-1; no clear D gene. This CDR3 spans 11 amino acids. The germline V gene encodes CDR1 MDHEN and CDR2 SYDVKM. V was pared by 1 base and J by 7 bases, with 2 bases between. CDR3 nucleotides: TGTGCCAGCAGTTTATCAAATGAGCAGTTCTTC. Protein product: CASSLSNEQFF.

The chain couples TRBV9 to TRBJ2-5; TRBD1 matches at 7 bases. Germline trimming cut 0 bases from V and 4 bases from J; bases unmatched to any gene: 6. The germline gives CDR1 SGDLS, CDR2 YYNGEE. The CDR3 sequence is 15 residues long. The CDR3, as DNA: TGTGCCAGCAGCGTAGGGCAGGGGGTGGGAGAGACCCAGTACTTC. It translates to CASSVGQGVGETQYF.

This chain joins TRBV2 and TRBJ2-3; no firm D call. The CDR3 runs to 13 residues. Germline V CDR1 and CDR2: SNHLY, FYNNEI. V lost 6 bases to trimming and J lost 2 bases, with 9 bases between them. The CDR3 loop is CASSDLYTDTQYF. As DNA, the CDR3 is TGTGCCAGCAGCGACTTATACACAGATACGCAGTATTTT.

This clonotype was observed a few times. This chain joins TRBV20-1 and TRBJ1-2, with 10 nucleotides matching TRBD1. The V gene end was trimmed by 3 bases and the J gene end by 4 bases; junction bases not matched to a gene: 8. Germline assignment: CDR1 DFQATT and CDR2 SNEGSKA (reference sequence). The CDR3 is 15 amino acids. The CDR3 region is CSASRDRGLVYGYTF. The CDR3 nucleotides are TGCAGTGCTAGTAGGGACAGGGGCTTGGTCTATGGCTACACCTTC.

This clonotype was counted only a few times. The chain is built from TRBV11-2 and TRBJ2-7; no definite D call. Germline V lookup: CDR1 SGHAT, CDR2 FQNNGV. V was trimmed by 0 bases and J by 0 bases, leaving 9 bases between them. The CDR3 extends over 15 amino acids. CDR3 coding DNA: TGTGCCAGCAGCTTAGAGGACCCGTACTCCTACGAGCAGTACTTC. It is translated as CASSLEDPYSYEQYF.

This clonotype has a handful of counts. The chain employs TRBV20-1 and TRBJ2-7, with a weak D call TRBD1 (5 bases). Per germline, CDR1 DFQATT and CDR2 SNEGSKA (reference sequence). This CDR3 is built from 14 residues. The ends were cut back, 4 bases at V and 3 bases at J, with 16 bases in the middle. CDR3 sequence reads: CSAIGRVLGYEQYF. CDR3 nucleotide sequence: TGCAGTGCTATCGGCAGGGTCTTAGGCTACGAGCAGTACTTC.

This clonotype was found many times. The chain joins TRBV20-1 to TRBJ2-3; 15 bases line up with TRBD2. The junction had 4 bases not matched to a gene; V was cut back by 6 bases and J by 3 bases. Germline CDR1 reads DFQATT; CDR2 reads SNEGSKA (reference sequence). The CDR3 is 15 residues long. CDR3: CSAPGTSGRTDTQYF. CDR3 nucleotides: TGCAGTGCACCCGGGACTAGCGGGAGGACAGATACGCAGTATTTT.

The CDR3 here is CASSAGAVAPGELFF. CDR3 bases: TGTGCCAGCAGTGCGGGAGCGGTTGCACCTGGGGAGCTGTTTTTT. This chain joins TRBV2 and TRBJ2-2, with D maybe TRBD2 (6 bases). Germline V CDR1 and CDR2: SNHLY, FYNNEI. Trimming took off 4 bases at V and 8 bases at J, with 17 bases between the two ends. The CDR3 spans 15 residues.

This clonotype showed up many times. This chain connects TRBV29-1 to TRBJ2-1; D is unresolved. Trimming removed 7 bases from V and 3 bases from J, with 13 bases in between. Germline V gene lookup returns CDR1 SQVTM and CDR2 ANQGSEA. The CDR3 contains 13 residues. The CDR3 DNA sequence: TGCAGCGCCGAAGGCTTCGACTACAATGAGCAGTTCTTC. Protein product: CSAEGFDYNEQFF.

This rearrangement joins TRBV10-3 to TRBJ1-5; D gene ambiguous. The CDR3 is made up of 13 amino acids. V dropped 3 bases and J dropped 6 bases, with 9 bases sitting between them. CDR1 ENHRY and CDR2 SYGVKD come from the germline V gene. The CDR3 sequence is CAISDVGVQPQHF. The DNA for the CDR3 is TGTGCCATCAGTGACGTGGGTGTTCAGCCCCAGCATTTT.

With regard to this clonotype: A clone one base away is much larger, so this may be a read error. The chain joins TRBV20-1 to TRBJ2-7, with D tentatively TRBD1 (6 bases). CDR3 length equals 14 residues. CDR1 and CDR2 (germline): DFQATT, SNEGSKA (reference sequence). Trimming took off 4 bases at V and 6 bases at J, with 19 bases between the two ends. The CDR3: CSAKDLEGGLEQYF. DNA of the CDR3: TGCAGTGCTAAGGACCTTGAAGGGGGTCTCGAGCAGTACTTC.